The rows below give T cell receptor beta chains drawn from one sample of a study of blood T cell repertoires in COVID-19. The table came from immunoSEQ multiplex PCR; TCRdb's copy has only in-frame clones and leaves some out. The sample holds fewer than 65,000 clones, under 90% seen once. The sequenced sample was peripheral blood. These receptors came from a human donor in a cohort sampled during active COVID-19. CDR3s include the opening cysteine and the closing phenylalanine or tryptophan. D genes are given only for firm matches. Size values are once, few and many counts, or a class for expanded clones, and some rows have none.

abundance	j_gene	v_gene	d_gene	CDR3aa	CDR3nt
NA	TRBJ1-5	TRBV4-2	NA	CASSQDRAQPQHF	TGTGCCAGCAGCCAAGACAGGGCGCAGCCCCAGCATTTT
NA	TRBJ1-1	TRBV27	NA	CASTGGSNTEAFF	TGTGCCAGCACGGGAGGGTCGAACACTGAAGCTTTCTTT
NA	TRBJ2-7	TRBV28	NA	CASSLGVRGEQYF	TGTGCCAGCAGTTTAGGAGTTCGGGGCGAGCAGTACTTC
NA	TRBJ2-5	TRBV18	TRBD1	CASSPPLLGTGQETQYF	TGTGCCAGCTCACCACCGTTGCTCGGGACAGGCCAAGAGACCCAGTACTTC
NA	TRBJ2-3	TRBV2	NA	CASSDMGLSYAEYF	TGTGCCAGCAGTGATATGGGACTCTCATACGCAGAGTATTTT
medium-sized	TRBJ2-2	TRBV28	TRBD2	CAASGRGTGELFF	TGTGCCGCTAGCGGGAGGGGCACCGGGGAGCTGTTTTTT
NA	TRBJ2-2	TRBV6-2/TRBV6-3	NA	CASSWGDSWDVGELFF	TGTGCCAGCAGTTGGGGGGATAGCTGGGACGTCGGGGAGCTGTTTTTT
NA	TRBJ2-1	TRBV7-8	TRBD2	CATLTSGGPPKQFF	TGTGCCACCCTGACTAGCGGGGGCCCTCCCAAACAGTTCTTC
NA	TRBJ1-2	TRBV11-2	TRBD1	CASSTIKGTGGGYTF	TGTGCCAGCAGCACCATCAAGGGGACAGGGGGTGGCTACACCTTC
NA	TRBJ2-6	TRBV19	TRBD1	CASSAGRRGTGGTGANVLTF	TGTGCCAGTAGTGCGGGACGCCGGGGGACAGGGGGCACTGGGGCCAACGTCCTGACTTTC
NA	TRBJ2-1	TRBV9	TRBD1	CASSVPGTGNNEQFF	TGTGCCAGCAGCGTTCCCGGGACAGGAAATAATGAGCAGTTCTTC
NA	TRBJ1-1	TRBV6-5	NA	CASIPMGGKNTEAFF	TGTGCCAGCATTCCTATGGGGGGGAAGAACACTGAAGCTTTCTTT
NA	TRBJ2-3	TRBV10-3	TRBD2	CAISGGGGLVMSDTQYF	TGTGCCATCAGTGGAGGGGGGGGACTAGTGATGTCAGATACGCAGTATTTT
once	TRBJ2-3	TRBV6-2/TRBV6-3	TRBD2	CASSYPTEYRLAGSTDTQYF	TGTGCCAGCAGTTACCCCACGGAATATAGACTAGCGGGTAGCACAGATACGCAGTATTTT
NA	TRBJ2-7	TRBV3-1/TRBV3-2	NA	CASSQANGEQYF	TGTGCCAGCAGCCAAGCGAACGGCGAGCAGTACTTC
NA	TRBJ1-6	TRBV6-2/TRBV6-3	TRBD1	CASSYGQGENSPLHF	TGTGCCAGCAGTTACGGACAGGGTGAAAATTCACCCCTCCACTTT
few	TRBJ2-7	TRBV4-2	TRBD2	CASTGGAGTYEQYF	TGTGCCAGCACCGGGGGAGCGGGGACCTACGAGCAGTACTTC
NA	TRBJ2-7	TRBV19	NA	CASSVGWGPTYEQYF	TGTGCCAGTAGTGTGGGTTGGGGGCCGACCTACGAGCAGTACTTC
NA	TRBJ1-1	TRBV19	NA	CASTLPVEGGNTEAFF	TGTGCCAGTACCCTACCCGTGGAGGGTGGGAACACTGAAGCTTTCTTT
NA	TRBJ2-3	TRBV7-2	NA	CASSPMGQFDSTDTQYF	TGTGCCAGCAGCCCCATGGGGCAGTTCGATAGCACAGATACGCAGTATTTT
NA	TRBJ1-3	TRBV6-5	TRBD1	CASSTDRGVGNTIYF	TGTGCCAGCAGTACGGACAGGGGGGTCGGTAACACCATATATTTT
few	TRBJ1-5	TRBV7-9	TRBD1	CATSDRGYNQPQHF	TGTGCCACCTCGGACAGGGGTTACAATCAGCCCCAGCATTTT
NA	TRBJ2-7	TRBV13	TRBD2	CASSLGRLAGGPGSYEQYF	TGTGCCAGCAGCTTAGGGCGGCTAGCGGGGGGGCCAGGGTCCTACGAGCAGTACTTC
NA	TRBJ2-6	TRBV14	NA	CASSQDRTAFSGANVLTF	TGTGCCAGCAGCCAAGACCGGACAGCGTTTTCTGGGGCCAACGTCCTGACTTTC
NA	TRBJ2-7	TRBV28	TRBD1	CASSLSQGREQYF	TGTGCCAGCAGTTTATCACAGGGGCGCGAGCAGTACTTC
NA	TRBJ2-1	TRBV30	TRBD2	CAWSQSPGLGIF	TGTGCCTGGAGTCAGTCTCCGGGACTAGGAATCTTC
once	TRBJ1-4	TRBV5-1	NA	CASGEYGKLFF	TGCGCCAGCGGAGAATATGGAAAACTGTTTTTT
NA	TRBJ2-2	TRBV3-1/TRBV3-2	NA	CASSHPQGTGELFF	TGTGCCAGCAGCCATCCCCAGGGTACCGGGGAGCTGTTTTTT
once	TRBJ2-7	TRBV12-3/TRBV12-4	NA	CASSKRYEQYF	TGTGCCAGCAGCAAGAGGTACGAGCAGTACTTC
few	TRBJ2-2	TRBV19	TRBD2	CASSIKGSGGPDTGELFF	TGTGCCAGTAGTATAAAGGGTAGCGGGGGGCCGGACACCGGGGAGCTGTTTTTT
NA	TRBJ2-1	TRBV19	NA	CASKGSRGSYNEQFF	TGTGCCAGTAAGGGTTCCCGGGGGTCCTACAATGAGCAGTTCTTC
NA	TRBJ1-5	TRBV7-9	TRBD1	CASSPGAFTGGGNQPQHF	TGTGCCAGCAGCCCCGGAGCGTTCACAGGGGGGGGCAATCAGCCCCAGCATTTT
NA	TRBJ2-7	TRBV10-2	NA	CASSTGSPGYEQYF	TGCGCCAGCAGTACAGGGTCTCCGGGCTACGAGCAGTACTTC
few	TRBJ2-7	TRBV19	NA	CASGTPGGYEQYF	TGTGCCAGTGGGACTCCAGGCGGTTACGAGCAGTACTTC
NA	TRBJ2-7	TRBV2	NA	CASSANQGSYEQYF	TGTGCCAGCAGTGCGAACCAGGGCTCCTACGAGCAGTACTTC
few	TRBJ2-7	TRBV7-9	TRBD2	CASSLGLAGGYEQYF	TGTGCCAGCAGCTTAGGACTGGCGGGGGGTTACGAGCAGTACTTC
NA	TRBJ1-1	TRBV2	NA	CASRVDSNTEAFF	TGTGCCAGCAGGGTAGACAGTAACACTGAAGCTTTCTTT